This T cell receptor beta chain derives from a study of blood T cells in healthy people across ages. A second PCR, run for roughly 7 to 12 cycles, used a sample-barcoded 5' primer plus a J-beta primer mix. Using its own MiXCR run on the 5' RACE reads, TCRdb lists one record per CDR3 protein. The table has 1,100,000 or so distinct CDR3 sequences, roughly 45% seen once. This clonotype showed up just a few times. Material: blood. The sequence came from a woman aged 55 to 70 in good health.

The CDR3 loop is CASGQDTRGYTF. Here the CDR3 DNA reads TGTGCCAGCGGACAGGACACGAGGGGCTACACCTTC. J is TRBJ1-2 and V is TRBV28, with 7 bases matching TRBD1. There are 12 residues in the CDR3. V gave up 8 bases and J gave up 8 bases; unmatched junction bases: 8. Germline V CDR1 and CDR2: MDHEN, SYDVKM.